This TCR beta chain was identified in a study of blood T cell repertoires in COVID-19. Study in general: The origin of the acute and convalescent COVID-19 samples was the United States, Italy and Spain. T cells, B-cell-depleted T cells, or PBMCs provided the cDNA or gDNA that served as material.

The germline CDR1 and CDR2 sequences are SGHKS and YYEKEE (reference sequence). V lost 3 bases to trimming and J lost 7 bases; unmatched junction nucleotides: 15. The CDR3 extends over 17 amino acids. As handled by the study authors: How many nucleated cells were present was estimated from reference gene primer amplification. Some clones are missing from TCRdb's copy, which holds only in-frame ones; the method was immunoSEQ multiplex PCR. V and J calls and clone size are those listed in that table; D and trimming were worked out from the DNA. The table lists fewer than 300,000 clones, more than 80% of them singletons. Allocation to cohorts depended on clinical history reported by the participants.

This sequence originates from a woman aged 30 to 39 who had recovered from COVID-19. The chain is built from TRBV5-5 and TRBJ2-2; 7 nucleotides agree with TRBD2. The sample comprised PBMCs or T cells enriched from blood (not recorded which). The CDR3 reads CASSSLALKTGGGELFF. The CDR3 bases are TGTGCCAGCAGCTCACTAGCGCTTAAAACGGGTGGCGGGGAGCTGTTTTTT.